This TCR beta chain was profiled in a study of graft-versus-host responses after intestinal transplantation. Background on the study: Recipients obtained multivisceral, liver-intestinal, or isolated intestinal transplants.

Worth noting for this clone: Its antigen remains unidentified.

V lost 4 bases to trimming and J lost 3 bases; unmatched junction nucleotides: 5. The germline gives CDR1 SGHRS, CDR2 YFSETQ. This CDR3 is built from 14 residues. The data were produced by immunoSEQ multiplex PCR, yet TCRdb's version contains in-frame clones alone and is incomplete. Counted here are about 96,000 clones, about nine tenths occurring once; the ten biggest clones make up over 0.3%. This chain connects TRBV5-1 to TRBJ1-1, with 8 bases identical to TRBD1. The sequences come from unstimulated CD4+ T cells sorted from spleen or lymph node cells, collected before intestinal transplant. This TCR was sampled from a human donor who received an intestinal transplant. CDR3 region: CASSLKGQDTEAFF. The CDR3 DNA is TGCGCCAGCAGCCTAAAGGGACAGGACACTGAAGCTTTCTTT. Full variable domain (outside the CDR3, taken from reference TRBV5-1 and TRBJ1-1): KAGVTQTPRYLIKTRGQQVTLSCSPISGHRSVSWYQQTPGQGLQFLFEYFSETQRNKGNFPGRFSGRQFSNSRSEMNVSTLELGDSALYLCASSLKGQDTEAFFGQGTRLTVV.